The 19 T cell receptor beta chains given below trace back to one sample, sequenced in a study of CXCR3-negative and CXCR3-positive naive CD8 T cells. The method, 5' RACE with UMI labels, was used to prepare the TRB cDNA libraries. TCRdb derives one entry per CDR3 protein from the 5' RACE reads, leaving out DNA. This sample contains fewer than 95,000 distinct CDR3 sequences. The sequenced sample was naive CXCR3- CD8+ T cells from blood. Subset specified: CD45RO-CCR7+CD27+CD95- naive CD8+ T cells lacking CXCR3 (TNR3-). These receptors originate from a human donor in good health. Some clones in this sample may be carry-over from other donors' samples.

CDR3 loop: CASSDTPPGLAGETTDTQYF. The chain links TRBV19 to TRBJ2-3; TCRdb selects TRBD2, and the lack of DNA leaves this call unchecked. The CDR3 loop spans 20 amino acids. Germline V gene lookup returns CDR1 LNHDA and CDR2 SQIVND (reference sequence).

The chain joins TRBV28 to TRBJ2-1; TCRdb returns TRBD2, unconfirmable since there is no DNA. The germline CDR1 and CDR2 sequences are MDHEN and SYDVKM. The CDR3 has 14 residues. CDR3 loop: CASGPQRGDNEQFF.

The chain joins TRBV7-6 to TRBJ2-5. CDR1 is SGHVS and CDR2 is FNYEAQ in the germline V gene. The CDR3 has 13 amino acids. The CDR3 protein is CASSLVPQETQYF. Full variable domain (missing parts from reference TRBV7-6 and TRBJ2-5): GAGVSQSPRYKVTKRGQDVALRCDPISGHVSLYWYRQALGQGPEFLTYFNYEAQQDKSGLPNDRFSAERPEGSISTLTIQRTEQRDSAMYRCASSLVPQETQYFGPGTRLLVL.

The chain uses TRBV4-2 and TRBJ2-1; TCRdb indicates TRBD1, and absent DNA this call remains unverified. Germline CDR1 reads LGHNA; CDR2 reads YNFKEQ. This CDR3 has 16 amino acids. The chain's CDR3 is CASSQDPQGTKDEQFF.

This chain connects TRBV4-3 to TRBJ2-2; no DNA is available, so the TRBD1 call from TCRdb remains unchecked. Germline lookup yields CDR1 LGHNA and CDR2 YSLEER. The CDR3 runs 17 residues. This chain's CDR3 is CASSQDSIQGAPGELFF.

The chain links TRBV6-5 to TRBJ1-2. In germline, CDR1 is MNHEY, CDR2 SVGAGI. The CDR3 consists of 15 residues. CDR3 amino acids: CASSYRRNRRDGYTF.

The gene calls are TRBV4-3 and TRBJ2-5. The germline CDR1 and CDR2 sequences are LGHNA and YSLEER. CDR3 length equals 14 residues. The CDR3 reads CASSQDSGSETQYF.

V usage is TRBV29-1 and J usage is TRBJ1-1. Germline V gene lookup returns CDR1 SQVTM and CDR2 ANQGSEA. This CDR3 has 12 residues. The CDR3 loop reads CSALGGDTEAFF.

The chain carries TRBV27 and TRBJ2-1. The germline CDR1 and CDR2 sequences are MNHEY and SMNVEV (reference sequence). The CDR3 runs 13 residues. The CDR3 reads CASSLSSGNEQFF.

V and J are TRBV20-1 and TRBJ2-2. This CDR3 contains 13 residues. Germline V CDR1 and CDR2: DFQATT, SNEGSKA (reference sequence). The CDR3 reads CSARVDLTGELFF.

J is TRBJ2-7 and V is TRBV7-9; the D gene TCRdb calls, TRBD2, cannot be checked with no DNA. Germline V gene data show CDR1 as SEHNR and CDR2 as FQNEAQ (reference sequence). The CDR3 is 18 residues long. CDR3 sequence reads: CASSSSSDWREVPYEQYF.

V usage is TRBV5-3 and J usage is TRBJ2-1; there is no DNA to check the TCRdb D call of TRBD1. TRBV5-3 is an open reading frame whose function is uncertain. This CDR3 spans 15 amino acids. The CDR3 here is CARSNRGGGYNEQFF.

The chain uses TRBV20-1 and TRBJ2-7; TCRdb selects TRBD2, and the lack of DNA leaves this call unchecked. The germline gives CDR1 DFQATT, CDR2 SNEGSKA (reference sequence). This CDR3 comprises 15 residues. The CDR3 reads CSASSLGSYTYEPYF.

V usage is TRBV23-1 and J usage is TRBJ1-2; as DNA is missing, the TRBD1 call by TCRdb cannot be tested. TRBV23-1 qualifies as an ORF whose function is uncertain. The CDR3 covers 14 residues. This CDR3 is CACSGRSYNYGYTF.

The chain links TRBV4-1 to TRBJ2-2. The CDR3 extends over 14 amino acids. Germline assignment: CDR1 MGHRA and CDR2 YSYEKL. This CDR3 is CASSQGTHTGELFF.

The J gene is TRBJ2-3, the V gene TRBV6-5; the D call of TRBD1 rests on TCRdb alone, since no DNA is present to check it. Germline-derived CDR1 and CDR2 are MNHEY and SVGAGI. This CDR3 is 14 amino acids long. CDR3 in amino acids: CASSRTESTDTQYF.

The chain combines TRBV20-1 with TRBJ2-7; the TCRdb D gene call, TRBD1, has no DNA to confirm it. There are 12 residues in the CDR3. CDR1 and CDR2 from the germline V gene are DFQATT and SNEGSKA (reference sequence). CDR3 sequence: CSAPAGDYEQYF.

V and J are TRBV28 and TRBJ2-7; no DNA is available, so the TRBD1 call from TCRdb remains unchecked. CDR1 MDHEN and CDR2 SYDVKM come from the germline V gene. The CDR3 has 15 residues. Here the CDR3 reads CASAPRDRGINEQYF.

The chain uses TRBV5-6 and TRBJ2-1; without DNA, the TCRdb call of TRBD1 cannot be checked. Germline-derived CDR1 and CDR2 are SGHDT and YYEEEE. The CDR3 has 16 amino acids. CDR3 amino acids: CASSGDNGSSYNEQFF.